The 4 T cell receptor beta chains given below trace back to one sample, sequenced in a study of T cells in Graves' hyperthyroidism and ophthalmopathy. Amplification targeted TCR beta CDR3 regions from RNA transcripts. First-round RT-PCR of the TCR CDR3 relied on the HTBI primer set. A single record per CDR3 protein comes from TCRdb applying MiXCR to the multiplex PCR reads. The profile shows hundreds of thousands of distinct CDR3 sequences, 45% of them singletons. Specimen: peripheral blood or thyroid tissue (not recorded which). The receptors here all came from an adult man with Graves' disease, either hyperthyroidism or ophthalmopathy (not recorded which).

This clonotype was seen a few times. V usage is TRBV9 and J usage is TRBJ2-3; 7 bases line up with TRBD1. CDR1 and CDR2 (germline): SGDLS, YYNGEE. V dropped 4 bases and J dropped 6; count of bases not matched to a gene: 2. The CDR3 has 12 amino acids. The CDR3 DNA sequence: TGTGCCAGCAGCACAGGGGACGATACGCAGTATTTT. It specifies CASSTGDDTQYF.

This chain links TRBV19 with TRBJ1-6; TRBD1 matches at 10 bases. Germline V CDR1 and CDR2: LNHDA, SQIVND (reference sequence). The CDR3 sequence is 17 residues long. The trim removed 3 bases at V and 7 bases at J, leaving 9 bases unmatched. The CDR3 coding sequence is TGTGCCAGTAGTATGCGGGGACAGGGGCTAGGAAATTCACCCCTCCACTTT. This codes for CASSMRGQGLGNSPLHF. Full variable domain (missing parts from reference TRBV19 and TRBJ1-6): DGGITQSPKYLFRKEGQNVTLSCEQNLNHDAMYWYRQDPGQGLRLIYYSQIVNDFQKGDIAEGYSVSREKKESFPLTVTSAQKNPTAFYLCASSMRGQGLGNSPLHFGNGTRLTVT.

The chain recombines TRBV7-2 with TRBJ1-2; TRBD1 agrees at 7 bases. The junction had 5 bases not matched to a gene; V was cut back by 8 bases and J by 8 bases. CDR3 size: 11 residues. Germline values: CDR1 SGHTA, CDR2 FQGNSA. The CDR3 here is CASAYRGGYTF. The CDR3 DNA follows: TGTGCCAGCGCCTACAGGGGCGGCTACACCTTC.

The rearrangement uses TRBV6-4 and TRBJ1-6; D gene ambiguous. This CDR3 is built from 14 residues. Germline V gene lookup returns CDR1 MRHNA and CDR2 SNTAGT. V lost 6 bases, J lost 7 bases, and 13 bases lay in between. The CDR3 protein is CASSGSRVNSPLHF. CDR3 nucleotide sequence: TGTGCCAGCAGCGGCTCGAGGGTGAATTCACCCCTCCACTTT.